This TCR beta chain was recovered during a study of cytomegalovirus exposure and HLA in healthy donors. Findings and limits, study-wide: Serostatus for CMV was the only available immune exposure information. A later examination showed that TCR association rates differed by HLA locus, with DRB1 most and HLA-C fewest.

Unmatched junction bases numbered 8, after V lost 4 bases and J lost 6 bases. CDR1 SGHAT and CDR2 FQNNGV come from the germline V gene. CDR3 size: 15 residues. The PCR ran on 60 Vbeta and 13 Jbeta primers. Assay used: immunoSEQ multiplex PCR; TCRdb lists only in-frame clones, some missing. The top ten hold 5.8% of the sample, which has roughly 100,000 clones, about 80% seen once. Comments on this clone: Its antigen is undetermined.

Source material: PBMCs. This chain links TRBV11-2 with TRBJ2-1; 8 bases align to TRBD2. The sequence was obtained from a man aged 55 to 70 in good health and CMV-seropositive. The CDR3 region is CASSSRGGWVNEQFF. As DNA, the CDR3 is TGTGCCAGCAGCTCCCGGGGGGGGTGGGTCAATGAGCAGTTCTTC.